This entry describes one TCR beta chain. One end of the junction is discordant with germline, which a read error may explain. This entry is derived from a study of CDR3 diversity in severe acne. TCRdb fed the PCR reads into MiXCR, producing one record per CDR3 protein. The data contain 85,000 to 120,000 distinct CDR3 sequences, approximately 47% of them singletons. CDR3 length: 18 amino acids. Germline CDR1 MGHDK, CDR2 SYGVNS. Source material: blood. This clonotype originated in a male donor with acne. The V gene is TRBV25-1, the J gene TRBJ2-5; 12 nucleotides align to TRBD2. The CDR3 here is CACSGSRLAGVPIETQYF. In DNA, the CDR3 is TGTGCCTGCAGTGGATCCCGACTAGCGGGAGTACCTATAGAGACCCAGTACTTC.